This TCR beta chain was sequenced for a study of regulatory T cells in long-lasting Graves disease. This clonotype has a count of ten or more. Time point indicated: newly diagnosed GD, antithyroid drugs for less than 3 months. Following extraction of RNA from PBMCs, that RNA was used to make the TCR library. An endocrinology department located in Xi'an, China, was where the patients came from. Both iRepertoire HTBI primers and Arm-PCR of CDR3 regions were used to build the TCR beta libraries. TCRdb analysed the multiplex PCR reads with MiXCR anew, one entry per CDR3 protein. The table records about 520,000 distinct CDR3 sequences, 9.5% to 15% of them present only once. These data were also reused for a study on T cells in Graves' hyperthyroidism and ophthalmopathy.

The sequencing used peripheral blood mononuclear cells (PBMCs), collected at new diagnosis, from a patient treated with antithyroid drugs. The clonotype comes from a woman aged 25-40 years with Graves disease.

The CDR3 is CASSLEFSAGEQFF. In DNA form, the CDR3 reads TGTGCCAGCAGCTTAGAATTTAGTGCCGGTGAGCAGTTCTTC. J is TRBJ2-1 and V is TRBV7-2, with D unresolved. Germline CDR1 SGHTA, CDR2 FQGNSA. Trimming removed 1 base from V and 9 bases from J, with 13 bases in between. This CDR3 region has 14 residues.